This T cell receptor beta chain was documented in a study of shared clonotypes between healthy human individuals. Whole-study context: Donor ages ranged 18 to 49 years: two women, a few men. The plates for each donor numbered three CD4 naive, three CD4 memory, two CD8 naive and one CD8 memory.

Assay used: immunoSEQ multiplex PCR; TCRdb lists only in-frame clones, some missing. The table shows about 100,000 clones, with roughly 70% occurring only once. CDR1 is SGDLS, CDR2 YYNGEE, per germline. The CDR3 is 14 residues long. The chain combines TRBV9 with TRBJ2-5; D is possibly TRBD1 (8 bases). The DNA end lines up better with TRBJ2-7; the J call may be wrong. The specimen was memory CD8+ T cells sorted from blood. As to subset: CD45RO+ cells pooled with CCR7-negative TemRA cells. This TCR was recovered from a woman under 40 in good health. The chain's CDR3 is CASSADRGGDEQYF. The CDR3 DNA sequence: TGTGCCAGCAGCGCTGACAGGGGAGGGGACGAGCAGTACTTC.